The 30 T cell receptor beta chains below all came from one sample that was sequenced in a study of OX40 agonist ivuxolimab in advanced cancers. Here immunoSEQ multiplex PCR was the method, and the copy in TCRdb shows in-frame clones only, minus some. The sample records more than 35,000 clones, less than 85% being singletons. The sample in question was CD4+ or CD8+ T cells sorted from blood, obtained in a trial of the OX40 agonist ivuxolimab. These receptors originate from an adult with an advanced solid tumor such as melanoma, head and neck, liver or kidney cancer.

The chain uses TRBV7-9 and TRBJ2-3, with 8 nucleotides matching TRBD1. This CDR3 region has 15 residues. V trimming: 2 bases; J trimming: 1 base; junction bases outside the gene matches: 2. CDR1 and CDR2 (germline): SEHNR, FQNEAQ (reference sequence). The DNA of the CDR3 is TGTGCCAGCAGCTTACCGGGACAGGGCACAGATACGCAGTATTTT. Translation gives CASSLPGQGTDTQYF.

This rearrangement joins TRBV5-8 to TRBJ1-3; no firm D call. CDR3 length: 14 residues. CDR1 and CDR2 (germline): SGHTS, YDEGEE. Trimming removed 2 bases at V and 4 bases at J, with 10 bases between. The CDR3 protein is CASSLGIFGNTIYF. The CDR3 DNA reads TGTGCCAGCAGCTTAGGCATCTTCGGAAACACCATATATTTT.

The chain combines TRBV28 with TRBJ2-7; perhaps TRBD1 as D (6 bases). The V gene lost 3 bases and the J gene lost 2 bases, with 11 bases spanning the gap. CDR1 and CDR2 from the germline V gene are MDHEN and SYDVKM. The CDR3 has 14 amino acids. The DNA for the CDR3 is TGTGCCAGCAGTTTCCGGGACACGCCCTACGAGCAGTACTTC. Translated, it gives CASSFRDTPYEQYF.

CDR3 amino acids: CASSPRLVQELRAKETQYF. CDR3 in DNA: TGTGCCAGCAGCCCCAGACTAGTACAAGAGTTGAGGGCAAAGGAGACCCAGTACTTC. The chain is built from TRBV11-3 and TRBJ2-5; tentative D call: TRBD2 (6 bases). This CDR3 spans 19 amino acids. Per the germline V gene, CDR1 is SGHNT and CDR2 is YENEEA. Trimming stripped 5 bases from V and 5 bases from J, with 30 bases between. Using reference TRBV11-3 and TRBJ2-5 for the parts outside the CDR3, the full variable domain is EAGVVQSPRYKIIEKKQPVAFWCNPISGHNTLYWYLQNLGQGPELLIRYENEEAVDDSQLPKDRFSAERLKGVDSTLKIQPAELGDSAVYLCASSPRLVQELRAKETQYFGPGTRLLVL.

This rearrangement joins TRBV19 to TRBJ2-4, with 7 bases that match TRBD1. Unmatched junction bases numbered 1, after V lost 3 bases and J lost 2 bases. The CDR3 runs 14 residues. The germline CDR1 and CDR2 sequences are LNHDA and SQIVND (reference sequence). The CDR3, as DNA: TGTGCCAGTAGTATGGGACAGACCAAAAACATTCAGTACTTC. Encoded protein: CASSMGQTKNIQYF.

V and J are TRBV19 and TRBJ1-5; D call uncertain. Germline V gene lookup returns CDR1 LNHDA and CDR2 SQIVND (reference sequence). Trimming took 3 bases from V and 0 from J, leaving 9 bases between them. The CDR3 runs 15 residues. This chain's CDR3 is CASSIDTNSNQPQHF. In nucleotides, the CDR3 is TGTGCCAGTAGTATCGACACTAATAGCAATCAGCCCCAGCATTTT.

This chain joins TRBV11-2 and TRBJ2-1, with D unresolved. Per germline, CDR1 SGHAT and CDR2 FQNNGV. Trimming left V 6 bases short and J 6 bases short, with 9 bases between. The CDR3 has 12 residues. In DNA form, the CDR3 reads TGTGCCAGCAGTTCAGGAGCCAATGAGCAGTTCTTC. The encoded protein is CASSSGANEQFF.

CDR3 loop: CASSQLQPLEQYF. In DNA, the CDR3 is TGCGCCAGCAGCCAACTACAACCTCTCGAGCAGTACTTC. J is TRBJ2-7 and V is TRBV4-3; D not certain. Germline V gene sequence: CDR1 LGHNA, CDR2 YSLEER. The CDR3 spans 13 residues. V was pared by 2 bases and J by 6 bases, with 11 bases between.

The V gene is TRBV27, the J gene TRBJ1-3, with D unclear. The CDR3 contains 14 residues. CDR1 and CDR2 from the germline V gene are MNHEY and SMNVEV (reference sequence). V was trimmed by 4 bases and J by 0 bases, leaving 7 bases between them. The CDR3 loop is CASSYQSSGNTIYF. In DNA form, the CDR3 reads TGTGCCAGCAGTTATCAGTCCTCTGGAAACACCATATATTTT.

This clone was counted once. The junction differs from germline at one of its ends, possibly a read error. The genes are TRBV7-7 and TRBJ2-3, with no clear D. Germline V gene data show CDR1 as SSHAT and CDR2 as FNYEAQ (reference sequence). This CDR3 comprises 17 residues. DNA of the CDR3: TGTGCTAGCAGCCAGAATATGGGCCCTAGAGGCACAGATACGCAGTATTTT. Amino acids: CASSQNMGPRGTDTQYF.

Only one count was recorded for this clone. This chain joins TRBV28 and TRBJ2-7; 10 nucleotides align to TRBD2. Germline CDR1 and CDR2: MDHEN and SYDVKM. This CDR3 has 17 amino acids. V lost 4 bases, J lost 1 base, and 10 bases stayed unmatched. CDR3 in DNA: TGTGCCAGCAGTTCGTGGCCTAGCGGGAGCCCATCCTACGAGCAGTACTTC. The encoded protein is CASSSWPSGSPSYEQYF.

The chain couples TRBV4-1 to TRBJ2-7, with D unresolved. CDR1 MGHRA and CDR2 YSYEKL come from the germline V gene. This CDR3 contains 14 residues. V was pared by 0 bases and J by 3 bases, with 9 bases between. This CDR3 is CASSQDPRSYEQYF. CDR3 coding DNA: TGCGCCAGCAGCCAAGATCCCCGGAGCTACGAGCAGTACTTC.

V is TRBV28 and J is TRBJ1-2; D gene ambiguous. The germline V gene has CDR1 MDHEN and CDR2 SYDVKM. This CDR3 is built from 11 residues. Trimming left V 6 bases short and J 9 bases short, with 11 bases between. For the CDR3, the DNA is TGTGCCAGCAGAGGGCAAGAAAGCTACACCTTC. Its protein product is CASRGQESYTF.

The chain couples TRBV21-1 to TRBJ1-1. TRBV21-1 is reported as a pseudogene. The CDR3 is 15 amino acids. CDR3 bases: TGTGCCAGCAGCAAGAGGGGGGCAGGGAACACTGAAGCTTTCTTT. Protein: CASSKRGAGNTEAFF.

J is TRBJ1-3 and V is TRBV11-2; tentative D call: TRBD1 (5 bases). This CDR3 spans 15 amino acids. V was clipped by 0 bases and J by 2 bases, with 8 bases between them. Germline CDR1 and CDR2: SGHAT and FQNNGV. CDR3 protein: CASSLERGAGNTIYF. The CDR3 nucleotides are TGTGCCAGCAGCTTAGAACGGGGGGCTGGAAACACCATATATTTT.

This rearrangement joins TRBV15 to TRBJ2-1; D gene ambiguous. Germline CDR1 LNHNV, CDR2 YYDKDF (reference sequence). Trimming took 8 bases from V and 4 from J, leaving 9 bases between them. CDR3 length equals 12 residues. The CDR3 nucleotides read TGTGCCACCGGTGGCCAATACAATGAGCAGTTCTTC. Protein sequence: CATGGQYNEQFF.

The V and J genes are TRBV6-6 and TRBJ1-5; 9 bases fit TRBD1. CDR1 is MNHNY and CDR2 is SVGAGI in the germline V gene (reference sequence). This CDR3 has 14 residues. Trimming at V came to 5 bases and at J to 6 bases, leaving 5 bases not matched to a gene. The chain's CDR3 is CASSGQGISQPQHF. CDR3 nucleotides: TGTGCCAGCAGTGGACAGGGGATCAGTCAGCCCCAGCATTTT.

This clone came up a few times. The chain joins TRBV29-1 to TRBJ2-1; TRBD2 matches 8 bases. The CDR3 covers 13 residues. V shed 7 bases, J shed 9 bases, and the junction held 11 bases outside the gene matches. The germline V gene encodes CDR1 SQVTM and CDR2 ANQGSEA. The CDR3 spells CSGVAGYYLEQFF. In DNA form, the CDR3 reads TGCAGCGGCGTAGCGGGATATTACCTTGAGCAGTTCTTC.

The chain has TRBV6-5 and TRBJ2-7, with 7 positions matching TRBD2. The CDR3 contains 13 residues. With 6 bases clipped from V and 2 bases from J, the junction kept 4 bases outside the gene matches. Germline loops: CDR1 MNHEY, CDR2 SVGAGI. CDR3 region: CASRVAGTYEQYF. The CDR3 nucleotides read TGTGCCAGCAGAGTAGCGGGTACCTACGAGCAGTACTTC.

This chain uses TRBV4-2 with TRBJ2-1; possible D gene TRBD1, 5 bases. The germline V and J ends were trimmed by 4 bases and 7 bases, with 14 bases remaining between them. Germline values: CDR1 LGHNA, CDR2 YNFKEQ. This CDR3 contains 14 residues. CDR3 in DNA: TGTGCCAGCAGCCGGAACACAGGAATAAATGAGCAGTTCTTC. Amino acids: CASSRNTGINEQFF.

This sequence joins TRBV7-3 and TRBJ2-1; weak D call: TRBD2 (7 bases). CDR3 length: 14 amino acids. V was pared by 5 bases and J by 9 bases, with 17 bases between. CDR1 is SGHTA and CDR2 is FQGTGA in the germline V gene. The CDR3 DNA is TGTGCCAGCAGCCCCATAGGGGGGGCCTCTGAGCAGTTCTTC. Encoded protein: CASSPIGGASEQFF.

The V call is TRBV11-3, the J call TRBJ2-1, with 12 bases identical to TRBD2. CDR3 length: 16 residues. The J segment lost 7 bases and the V segment lost 5 bases, leaving 9 bases of the junction unmatched. Germline loops: CDR1 SGHNT, CDR2 YENEEA. CDR3 amino acids: CASSKTSGSEWNEQFF. In DNA, the CDR3 is TGTGCCAGCAGCAAGACTAGCGGGAGTGAGTGGAATGAGCAGTTCTTC.

The chain employs TRBV6-5 and TRBJ2-7; a weak D match, TRBD1 (5 bases). This CDR3 is built from 13 residues. Germline CDR1 and CDR2: MNHEY and SVGAGI. The germline V and J ends were trimmed by 2 bases and 5 bases, with 10 bases remaining between them. Written as DNA, the CDR3 is TGTGCCAGCAGTTACGGACAAATGCACGAGCAGTACTTC. It specifies CASSYGQMHEQYF.

This chain connects TRBV29-1 to TRBJ2-7, with D perhaps being TRBD1 or TRBD2 (5 bases each). CDR3 length: 14 residues. The germline V gene has CDR1 SQVTM and CDR2 ANQGSEA. Trimming took off 8 bases at V and 2 bases at J, with 19 bases between the two ends. CDR3 loop: CSSPRRGLPYEQYF. As DNA, the CDR3 is TGCAGCTCACCCCGCCGGGGCCTACCCTACGAGCAGTACTTC.

The V gene is TRBV6-6, the J gene TRBJ1-4; D call uncertain. CDR3 length: 12 amino acids. The germline CDR1 and CDR2 sequences are MNHNY and SVGAGI (reference sequence). V was pared by 0 bases and J by 8 bases, with 4 bases between. CDR3 DNA sequence: TGTGCCAGCAGTTACTCTGGGGAAAAACTGTTTTTT. Translated, it gives CASSYSGEKLFF.

This clone was detected only once. This chain joins TRBV11-1 and TRBJ2-7; D not resolved. The CDR3 covers 14 residues. Germline V CDR1 and CDR2: SGHAT, FQDESV (reference sequence). The germline V and J ends were trimmed by 0 bases and 9 bases, with 15 bases remaining between them. CDR3 residues: CASSLALDTRWQYF. CDR3 in DNA: TGTGCCAGCAGCTTAGCGCTGGATACCCGGTGGCAGTACTTC.

This chain links TRBV2 with TRBJ2-1; the D is unclear. Germline CDR1 reads SNHLY; CDR2 reads FYNNEI. Trimming took off 4 bases at V and 3 bases at J, with 7 bases between the two ends. This CDR3 is 13 amino acids long. CDR3 coding DNA: TGTGCCAGCAGTGCGGGCAGCTACAATGAGCAGTTCTTC. Translated: CASSAGSYNEQFF.

This chain links TRBV7-8 with TRBJ2-3, with TRBD2 matching over 8 bases. V dropped 5 bases and J dropped 6; count of bases not matched to a gene: 13. Germline CDR1 is SGHVS and CDR2 is FQNEAQ. This CDR3 is built from 16 residues. CDR3 in amino acids: CASSPTSGPLPDTQYF. CDR3 nucleotides: TGTGCCAGCAGCCCTACTAGCGGTCCCCTCCCGGATACGCAGTATTTT.

The J gene is TRBJ2-2, the V gene TRBV9, with 11 nucleotides matching TRBD1. Looked up from germline, CDR1 is SGDLS and CDR2 is YYNGEE. The CDR3 totals 17 residues. Unmatched junction bases numbered 11, after V lost 4 bases and J lost 6 bases. The CDR3 loop is CASSPRTGGSRAGELFF. In nucleotides, the CDR3 is TGTGCCAGCAGCCCCCGGACAGGGGGCTCACGGGCCGGGGAGCTGTTTTTT.

The chain combines TRBV4-1 with TRBJ2-7, with D tentatively TRBD1 or TRBD2 (5 bases each). Germline V gene data show CDR1 as MGHRA and CDR2 as YSYEKL. With 4 bases removed from V and 2 bases from J, the gap between germline ends came to 15 bases. The CDR3 is made up of 15 amino acids. CDR3 region: CASSLRLGVTYEQYF. CDR3 DNA sequence: TGCGCCAGCAGCCTCCGTTTGGGGGTAACCTACGAGCAGTACTTC.